The source of this TCR beta chain is a study of T cells in Graves' hyperthyroidism and ophthalmopathy. Researchers took RNA transcripts and amplified the TCR beta CDR3 regions from them. First-round RT-PCR targeting the TCR CDR3 was performed with the HTBI primer set. Via MiXCR, TCRdb re-called the multiplex PCR reads, giving one row per CDR3 protein. The data show about half a million distinct CDR3 sequences, under 25% seen once. This clonotype has a count of ten or more. The CDR3 runs to 16 residues. V lost 3 bases to trimming and J lost 0 bases, with 11 bases between them. Germline CDR1 is SGHAT and CDR2 is FQDESV (reference sequence).

This TCR was recovered from a man aged 18 to 30 with Graves' hyperthyroidism. V usage is TRBV11-1 and J usage is TRBJ2-2; the D gene is possibly TRBD1 (5 bases). The sequencing input was blood. This chain's CDR3 is CASSFRTTANTGELFF. CDR3 in DNA: TGTGCCAGCAGCTTCAGGACAACCGCGAACACCGGGGAGCTGTTTTTT.